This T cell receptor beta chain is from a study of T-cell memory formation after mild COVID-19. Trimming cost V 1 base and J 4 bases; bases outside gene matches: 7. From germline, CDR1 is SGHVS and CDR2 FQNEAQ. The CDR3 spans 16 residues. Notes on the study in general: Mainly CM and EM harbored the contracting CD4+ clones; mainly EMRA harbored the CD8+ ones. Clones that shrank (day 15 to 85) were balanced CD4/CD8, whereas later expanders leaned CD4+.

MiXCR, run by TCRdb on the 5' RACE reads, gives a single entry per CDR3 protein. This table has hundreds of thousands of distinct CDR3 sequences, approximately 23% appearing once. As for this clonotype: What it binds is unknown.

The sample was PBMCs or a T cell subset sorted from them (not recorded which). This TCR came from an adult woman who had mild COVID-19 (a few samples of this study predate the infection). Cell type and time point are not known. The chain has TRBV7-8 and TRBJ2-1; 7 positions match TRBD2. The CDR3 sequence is CASSLVWRERYNEQFF. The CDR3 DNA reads TGTGCCAGCAGCTTAGTTTGGCGGGAGCGGTACAATGAGCAGTTCTTC.